The T cell receptor (beta chain) under discussion was sequenced for a study of cytomegalovirus exposure and HLA in healthy donors. Study findings and constraints: TCR association rates varied by HLA locus in a later analysis, with DRB1 highest and HLA-C lowest. The authors reported that TCR beta sequences could predict HLA-A and HLA-B alleles. These predictions were accurate for most subjects in the first cohort. HLA alleles showed associations with some 17,000 TCR beta sequences in a later analysis, at a 0.05 false discovery rate.

The PCR contained 60 Vbeta and 13 Jbeta primers. The protocol was immunoSEQ multiplex PCR, while the TCRdb copy is restricted to in-frame clones and leaves out a portion. This repertoire shows over 100,000 clones, around 81% found once; its top ten account for around 2.2%. About this clone: What it binds is not known.

Sequenced sample: PBMCs. This TCR came from a woman aged 25 to 45 in good health and CMV-seronegative.

The DNA of the CDR3 is TGTGCCAGCAGTTACCAACAAACAGGGTACGAGCAGTACTTC. Translating it yields CASSYQQTGYEQYF. This chain links TRBV6-5 with TRBJ2-7; maybe TRBD1 (6 bases). Trimming stripped 2 bases from V and 4 bases from J, with 12 bases between. CDR1 and CDR2 from the germline V gene are MNHEY and SVGAGI. The CDR3 totals 14 residues.